This TCR beta chain originates from a study of cytomegalovirus exposure and HLA in healthy donors. Overall study results and limits: Later analysis associated a missense DCLRE1C variant with TCR beta V- and J-gene trimming. The analysis excluded some indistinguishable V segments, including TRBV6-2 and TRBV6-3. Associated with HLA alleles at 0.05 false discovery rate in a later analysis were 16,951 TCR beta sequences.

Germline V gene lookup returns CDR1 LNHDA and CDR2 SQIVND (reference sequence). CDR3 length: 16 residues. V dropped 1 base and J dropped 1 base, with 13 bases sitting between them. PCR amplification relied on 60 Vbeta primers (plus 13 Jbeta primers). This table comes from immunoSEQ multiplex PCR, and its TCRdb copy is limited to in-frame clones, with some not included. The data show almost 80,000 clones, with roughly two thirds seen just once and under 7.5% held by the top ten. Points on this clone: Its antigen is still unknown.

Sequenced material: PBMCs. The sequence was collected from a woman aged 50 to 60 in good health and CMV-seropositive. V is TRBV19 and J is TRBJ1-2; the D gene is possibly TRBD1 (5 bases). The CDR3 sequence is CASSIVAGAGNYGYTF. The CDR3 DNA sequence: TGTGCCAGTAGTATAGTGGCTGGGGCTGGTAACTATGGCTACACCTTC. The full variable domain, completed using reference TRBV19 and TRBJ1-2, is DGGITQSPKYLFRKEGQNVTLSCEQNLNHDAMYWYRQDPGQGLRLIYYSQIVNDFQKGDIAEGYSVSREKKESFPLTVTSAQKNPTAFYLCASSIVAGAGNYGYTFGSGTRLTVV.